This T cell receptor (beta chain) comes out of a study of beta chain features in type 1 diabetes. Study summary: Over all samples combined, about 100,000,000 sorted cells were examined. Study-wide results and caveats: Highly expressing activated T cells could be over-counted with a cDNA template. Researchers reported that naive, central memory and Treg TCRB repertoires appeared more similar in patients than in healthy donors.

Sequencing targeted expressed TCRB transcripts, as all isolated RNA had been reverse transcribed. Generated by immunoSEQ multiplex PCR, the TCRdb table keeps only in-frame clones and is missing some. The repertoire holds about 260,000 clones, with around 68% as singletons. Germline CDR1 reads MDHEN; CDR2 reads SYDVKM. Trimming cost V 5 bases and J 2 bases, with 8 bases left between them. This CDR3 spans 13 amino acids. As concerns this clone: Its antigen is not known.

This chain joins TRBV28 and TRBJ2-3; D unclear. The receptor's source is a man younger than 45 in good health. Sequenced: naive CD4+ T cells from blood. The CDR3 DNA is TGTGCCAGCAGTGTCCAGTACACAGATACGCAGTATTTT. Translation gives CASSVQYTDTQYF.